Listed below are T cell receptor beta chains from one sample, sequenced in a study of T cell responses to AZD1222 COVID-19 vaccine. Only in-frame clones appear in the TCRdb table, and some are missing; sequencing was by immunoSEQ multiplex PCR. This sample carries just over 80,000 clones, around 90% of them seen once, and the ten largest clones take approximately 5.8%. The starting material was peripheral blood, obtained on day 0 of AZD1222 vaccination. Every receptor here comes from an adult in good health. Both conserved end residues are part of each CDR3. Fields, in order: J gene, V gene, clone size, CDR3 length, D gene, CDR3 DNA, CDR3 protein. The D gene is left open where the match is weak. Only some rows state a clone size, as once, few, many or a class for expanded clones.

TRBJ2-3	TRBV2	.	15	TRBD1	TGTGCCAGCAGCTGGGACAGAGCTAGCACAGATACGCAGTATTTT	CASSWDRASTDTQYF
TRBJ2-3	TRBV5-1	.	15	.	TGCGCCAGCAGCTGGGGGGGCCGGAGCACAGATACGCAGTATTTT	CASSWGGRSTDTQYF
TRBJ1-4	TRBV18	.	15	TRBD1	TGTGCCAGCTCACCGGGACAGCCCCCTAATGAAAAACTGTTTTTT	CASSPGQPPNEKLFF
TRBJ1-1	TRBV6-4	.	15	TRBD1	TGTGCCAGCAGTGACGGGACAGGGGGCGAGACTGAAGCTTTCTTT	CASSDGTGGETEAFF
TRBJ1-6	TRBV5-1	once	16	.	TGCGCCAGCAGCCCGGGATGGTCCCTCTATAATTCACCCCTCCACTTT	CASSPGWSLYNSPLHF
TRBJ1-2	TRBV6-1	.	15	.	TGTGCCAGCAGTGAGACGAGGTTTTTCCTCTATGGCTACACCTTC	CASSETRFFLYGYTF
TRBJ2-1	TRBV6-5	.	13	.	TGTGCCAGCAGTTACTCGCCGTACAATGAGCAGTTCTTC	CASSYSPYNEQFF
TRBJ1-1	TRBV5-1	.	15	.	TGCGCCAGCAGCCCACCCTGGGTAGAGAACACTGAAGCTTTCTTT	CASSPPWVENTEAFF
TRBJ1-2	TRBV2	few	16	.	TGTGCCAGCAACCCTACTACGGGGGCAGCTAACTATGGCTACACCTTC	CASNPTTGAANYGYTF
TRBJ2-3	TRBV6-4	.	14	TRBD2	TGTGCCAGCAGTGTTAGCGGGGGGCCAGATACGCAGTATTTT	CASSVSGGPDTQYF
TRBJ1-4	TRBV4-2	.	15	.	TGTGCCAGCAGCCAAGAGCCGGGGGGTTGGGAAAAACTGTTTTTT	CASSQEPGGWEKLFF
TRBJ1-1	TRBV18	.	13	.	TGTGCCAGCTCACAGGGGGAAAACACTGAAGCTTTCTTT	CASSQGENTEAFF
TRBJ1-1	TRBV28	.	16	.	TGTGCCAGCAGGGCCGGGGGTGCGGGGGGGTACACTGAAGCTTTCTTT	CASRAGGAGGYTEAFF
TRBJ2-1	TRBV4-2	.	17	TRBD2	TGTGCCAGCAGCCAAGAAGGACTAGCGGGGGGATACAATGAGCAGTTCTTC	CASSQEGLAGGYNEQFF
TRBJ1-1	TRBV3-1/TRBV3-2	.	15	.	TGTGCCAGCAGCCAAGAGGTCAGAATGAACACTGAAGCTTTCTTT	CASSQEVRMNTEAFF
TRBJ1-5	TRBV27	once	12	.	TGTGCCAGCAGTCGGCCAAATCAGCCCCAGCATTTT	CASSRPNQPQHF
TRBJ1-1	TRBV7-3	.	14	.	TGTGCCAGCAGCTTAATCGGTATCGGCAGTGAAGCTTTCTTT	CASSLIGIGSEAFF
TRBJ2-1	TRBV27	.	14	TRBD2	TGTGCCAGCAGTTTATTAGGGACTAGCGGTGAGCAGTTCTTC	CASSLLGTSGEQFF
TRBJ1-2	TRBV3-1/TRBV3-2	few	14	TRBD1	TGTGCCAGCAGCCAAGCTCAGGGGGGGCTAGGCTACACCTTC	CASSQAQGGLGYTF
TRBJ1-1	TRBV2	.	13	.	TGTGCCAGCATTGGACACCTGAACACTGAAGCTTTCTTT	CASIGHLNTEAFF
TRBJ1-1	TRBV7-8	.	15	TRBD1	TGTGCCAGCAGCCTTATGACAGGGGGCAACACTGAAGCTTTCTTT	CASSLMTGGNTEAFF
TRBJ1-3	TRBV27	.	15	.	TGTGCCAGCAGTTTACGTGGGCAAAGTGGAAACACCATATATTTT	CASSLRGQSGNTIYF
TRBJ1-2	TRBV12-3/TRBV12-4	.	13	.	TGTGCCAGCGAGGTGGCAGAAGACTATGGCTACACCTTC	CASEVAEDYGYTF
TRBJ1-6	TRBV5-5	.	15	.	TGTGCCAGCAGCTTGGCGGGCAGGGGCCATTCTCGCCTCCACTTT	CASSLAGRGHSRLHF
TRBJ1-2	TRBV30	few	15	TRBD1	TGTGCCTGGAGTGTGGGACAGGGTTTAAGCTATGGCTACACCTTC	CAWSVGQGLSYGYTF
TRBJ1-5	TRBV27	.	15	.	TGTGCCAGCAGCGCCCTCGGGGGGGGAAATCAGCCCCAGCATTTT	CASSALGGGNQPQHF
TRBJ1-1	TRBV4-1	.	14	.	TGCGCCAGCAGCCAAGCCGACAGACCGCCTGCCGCTTTCTTT	CASSQADRPPAAFF
TRBJ1-5	TRBV2	.	15	.	TGTGCCAGCAACCCGGGGGGGTCTAGCAATCAGCCCCAGCATTTT	CASNPGGSSNQPQHF
TRBJ1-1	TRBV7-3	.	13	.	TGTGCCAGCAGCTTAGCAGGGAACACTGAAGCTTTCTTT	CASSLAGNTEAFF
TRBJ2-7	TRBV2	.	13	.	TGTGCCAGCAACGGACAGTCCTCCTACGAGCAGTACTTC	CASNGQSSYEQYF
TRBJ1-5	TRBV7-9	.	14	.	TGTGCCAGCAGCTTACAGGATAGCAATCAGCCCCAGCATTTT	CASSLQDSNQPQHF
TRBJ2-5	TRBV25-1	.	15	TRBD2	TGTGCCAGCAGTTCAGCGGGGGGCCCCCAAGAGACCCAGTACTTC	CASSSAGGPQETQYF
TRBJ1-4	TRBV19	once	18	.	TGTGCCAGTAGTTCTTCGTCGGGGTGGCAAATCCTAAGGGAAAAACTGTTTTTT	CASSSSSGWQILREKLFF
TRBJ1-2	TRBV5-1	.	12	.	TGCGCCAGCAGCCCGACGTGGGAGCGCTACACCTTC	CASSPTWERYTF
TRBJ1-4	TRBV5-6	few	15	.	TGTGCCAGCAGCATGACAGGCGTTAGGGATGAAAAACTGTTTTTT	CASSMTGVRDEKLFF
TRBJ1-1	TRBV18	.	14	.	TGTGCCAGCTCACCCCCGACAGCGAACACTGAAGCTTTCTTT	CASSPPTANTEAFF
TRBJ1-1	TRBV10-2	.	13	.	TGCGCCAGCAGTCGGCAGGGATGGGCTGAAGCTTTCTTT	CASSRQGWAEAFF
TRBJ2-1	TRBV11-2	.	12	.	TGTGCCAGCAGCTTAGACAGAAATGAGCAGTTCTTC	CASSLDRNEQFF
TRBJ2-4	TRBV6-4	.	16	.	TGTGCCAGCAGTGATAACCGGGGGATAGCCAAAAACATTCAGTACTTC	CASSDNRGIAKNIQYF
TRBJ1-2	TRBV5-6	.	14	.	TGTGCCAGCAGCCCGTTGCTTTCCAACTATGGCTACACCTTC	CASSPLLSNYGYTF
TRBJ2-7	TRBV11-3	.	14	TRBD1	TGTGCCAGCAGCTTGACAGGGGGGTACCACGAGCAGTACTTC	CASSLTGGYHEQYF
TRBJ2-7	TRBV11-1	.	15	TRBD2	TGTGCCAGCAGCCAAAGTAGCGGGGGTACCTACGAGCAGTACTTC	CASSQSSGGTYEQYF
TRBJ1-5	TRBV28	.	15	.	TGTGCCAGCAGTCAGACCAGGTTGAGCAATCAGCCCCAGCATTTT	CASSQTRLSNQPQHF
TRBJ1-6	TRBV2	.	13	.	TGTGCCAGCAGGGGGGACGGTAATTCACCCCTCCACTTT	CASRGDGNSPLHF
TRBJ1-1	TRBV28	once	16	.	TGTGCCAGCAGTTTCAACACCCCTTCAATGAACACTGAAGCTTTCTTT	CASSFNTPSMNTEAFF
TRBJ1-2	TRBV2	.	12	.	TGTGCCAGCAGTGATACCTACTATGGCTACACCTTC	CASSDTYYGYTF
TRBJ1-4	TRBV21-1	.	15	.	TGTGCCATCGCGTGGGGGGCAACAACTAATGAAAAACTGTTTTTT	CAIAWGATTNEKLFF
TRBJ1-2	TRBV19	.	14	.	TGTGCCAGTAGTCCAGACAGGACTCTCTATGGCTACACCTTC	CASSPDRTLYGYTF
TRBJ2-7	TRBV28	.	14	TRBD2	TGTGCCAGCAGTTCCGCGGGGGGGGCCTACGAGCAGTACTTC	CASSSAGGAYEQYF
TRBJ1-2	TRBV2	once	14	.	TGTGCCAGCACTAAAGATCAGGGCCTGGTTGGCTACACCTTC	CASTKDQGLVGYTF
TRBJ1-1	TRBV2	.	13	.	TGTGCCAGCACCTGGAGCCTATTGGGAGAAGCTTTCTTT	CASTWSLLGEAFF
TRBJ2-1	TRBV9	.	14	TRBD2	TGTGCCAGCAGCGTAGCTAGCGGTGGCGATGAGCAGTTCTTC	CASSVASGGDEQFF
TRBJ2-7	TRBV29-1	.	15	.	TGCAGCGTTGAGGAGGGATCGGTCGGTTCCTACGAGCAGTACTTC	CSVEEGSVGSYEQYF
TRBJ2-2	TRBV24-1	.	16	.	TGTGCCACCAGTGTCAGGACGGGGGTGGAAAACGGGGAGCTGTTTTTT	CATSVRTGVENGELFF
TRBJ1-1	TRBV3-1/TRBV3-2	.	15	.	TGTGCCAGCAGCCAAGGAGGTAGGATGAACACTGAAGCTTTCTTT	CASSQGGRMNTEAFF
TRBJ1-5	TRBV7-2	.	15	.	TGTGCCAGCAGCGAGGACGGGACTAGCAATCAGCCCCAGCATTTT	CASSEDGTSNQPQHF
TRBJ1-6	TRBV7-3	.	14	.	TGTGCCAGCAGCTTAAAAGCCCTCGGGTCACCCCTCCACTTT	CASSLKALGSPLHF
TRBJ1-2	TRBV5-1	.	12	.	TGCGCCAGCAGCTCCGACCGGGATGGCTACACCTTC	CASSSDRDGYTF
TRBJ1-6	TRBV7-2	.	14	.	TGTGCCAGCAGCTTATTTGAGGGGAATTCACCCCTCCACTTT	CASSLFEGNSPLHF
TRBJ2-7	TRBV28	.	13	.	TGTGCCAGCACACTGACAGAGGGGTACGAGCAGTACTTC	CASTLTEGYEQYF